The rows below give T cell receptor beta chains drawn from one sample of a study of cytomegalovirus exposure and HLA in healthy donors. Here immunoSEQ multiplex PCR was the method, and the copy in TCRdb shows in-frame clones only, minus some. The data show about 130,000 clones, around three quarters seen once. Source material: PBMCs. The source of these receptors is a woman between 45 and 65 years old in good health and CMV-seronegative. Each CDR3 is given with its conserved first and last residue. Each record gives: D gene, V gene, clone size, J gene, CDR3 DNA, CDR3 protein. A D gene is named only where the DNA matches it firmly. Rows may omit the clone size; those that give it use once, few, many or a size class.

d_call: .; v_call: TRBV7-8; clone_size: few; j_call: TRBJ1-2; cdr3_nt: TGTGCCAGCAGCTTAGGGCACACGAACTATGGCTACACCTTC; cdr3_aa: CASSLGHTNYGYTF
d_call: TRBD1; v_call: TRBV7-9; clone_size: once; j_call: TRBJ2-1; cdr3_nt: TGTGCCAGCAGCCCCGGACAGGGATACAATGAGCAGTTCTTC; cdr3_aa: CASSPGQGYNEQFF
d_call: .; v_call: TRBV5-1; clone_size: .; j_call: TRBJ2-5; cdr3_nt: TGCGCCAGCAGTCAAAATGACAGGCAAGAGACCCAGTACTTC; cdr3_aa: CASSQNDRQETQYF
d_call: .; v_call: TRBV27; clone_size: .; j_call: TRBJ1-2; cdr3_nt: TGTGCCAGCAGTGACAGCAAAAGCCCCTTTAACTATGGCTACACCTTC; cdr3_aa: CASSDSKSPFNYGYTF
d_call: .; v_call: TRBV7-2; clone_size: once; j_call: TRBJ2-7; cdr3_nt: TGTGCCAGCACCCGACTGGCCGACGTTACCTACGAGCAGTACTTC; cdr3_aa: CASTRLADVTYEQYF
d_call: TRBD2; v_call: TRBV6-1; clone_size: .; j_call: TRBJ2-1; cdr3_nt: TGTGCCAGCAGGTCGGGACTAGCGGCCTACAATGAGCAGTTCTTC; cdr3_aa: CASRSGLAAYNEQFF
d_call: .; v_call: TRBV20-1; clone_size: .; j_call: TRBJ1-2; cdr3_nt: TGCAGTGCCCTTCAACATAACGGCTACACCTTC; cdr3_aa: CSALQHNGYTF
d_call: TRBD1; v_call: TRBV27; clone_size: .; j_call: TRBJ2-2; cdr3_nt: TGTGCCAGCAGTTACCCGGGACAGGGATCCGGGGAGCTGTTTTTT; cdr3_aa: CASSYPGQGSGELFF
d_call: TRBD2; v_call: TRBV2; clone_size: .; j_call: TRBJ2-2; cdr3_nt: TGTGCCAGCCGGGGCGGGAGGACCGGGGAGCTGTTTTTT; cdr3_aa: CASRGGRTGELFF
d_call: .; v_call: TRBV7-9; clone_size: .; j_call: TRBJ2-1; cdr3_nt: TGTGCCAGCACCCAAACTGGCGGGTTCTTC; cdr3_aa: CASTQTGGFF
d_call: .; v_call: TRBV5-6; clone_size: .; j_call: TRBJ2-7; cdr3_nt: TGTGCCAGCAGCTTCGGGACTGATTACGAGCAGTACTTC; cdr3_aa: CASSFGTDYEQYF
d_call: TRBD2; v_call: TRBV9; clone_size: .; j_call: TRBJ2-2; cdr3_nt: TGTGCCAGCAGCGTAGCTACCGGGAGGGCCATCGGGGAGCTGTTTTTT; cdr3_aa: CASSVATGRAIGELFF
d_call: .; v_call: TRBV2; clone_size: .; j_call: TRBJ1-4; cdr3_nt: TGTGCCAGCAGGCGTCCCGGGGCAACTAATGAAAAACTGTTTTTT; cdr3_aa: CASRRPGATNEKLFF
d_call: TRBD2; v_call: TRBV10-3; clone_size: .; j_call: TRBJ2-2; cdr3_nt: TGTGCCACCACTAGCGAGAACACCGGGGAGCTGTTTTTT; cdr3_aa: CATTSENTGELFF
d_call: TRBD2; v_call: TRBV7-3; clone_size: .; j_call: TRBJ2-3; cdr3_nt: TGTGCCAGCAACAAAGGCGGGAGGAGAGATACGCAGTATTTT; cdr3_aa: CASNKGGRRDTQYF
d_call: TRBD2; v_call: TRBV6-1; clone_size: .; j_call: TRBJ2-3; cdr3_nt: TGTGCCAGCAAACGGGACCCCGGGGGGGATACGCAGTATTTT; cdr3_aa: CASKRDPGGDTQYF
d_call: .; v_call: TRBV5-1; clone_size: .; j_call: TRBJ2-4; cdr3_nt: TGCGCCAGCAGCATCCCCTCAGACATTCAGTACTTC; cdr3_aa: CASSIPSDIQYF
d_call: .; v_call: TRBV29-1; clone_size: .; j_call: TRBJ2-6; cdr3_nt: TGCAGCGTCGTCGGACAGAGCTCTGGGGCCAACGTCCTGACTTTC; cdr3_aa: CSVVGQSSGANVLTF
d_call: .; v_call: TRBV19; clone_size: .; j_call: TRBJ1-5; cdr3_nt: TGTGCCAGTCACCGGGGTGGGCAGCCCCAGCATTTT; cdr3_aa: CASHRGGQPQHF
d_call: TRBD1; v_call: TRBV6-1; clone_size: .; j_call: TRBJ2-3; cdr3_nt: TGTGCCAGCAAGTCGACAGGGCCAGATACGCAGTATTTT; cdr3_aa: CASKSTGPDTQYF
d_call: .; v_call: TRBV28; clone_size: .; j_call: TRBJ1-1; cdr3_nt: TGTGCCAGCAGCCCGATGGGGGGAGGGGTTGAAGCTTTCTTT; cdr3_aa: CASSPMGGGVEAFF
d_call: TRBD2; v_call: TRBV11-2; clone_size: .; j_call: TRBJ2-1; cdr3_nt: TGTGCCAGCAGCTTAGATCTCGCGGGAGGGTCCTACAATGAGCAGTTCTTC; cdr3_aa: CASSLDLAGGSYNEQFF
d_call: .; v_call: TRBV7-3; clone_size: .; j_call: TRBJ2-1; cdr3_nt: TGTGCCAGCAGCTTAAACACGGGAGAATTCTACAATGAGCAGTTCTTC; cdr3_aa: CASSLNTGEFYNEQFF
d_call: TRBD1; v_call: TRBV5-1; clone_size: .; j_call: TRBJ1-5; cdr3_nt: TGCGCCAGCAGCTTGGGACAGGGTTATAGCAATCAGCCCCAGCATTTT; cdr3_aa: CASSLGQGYSNQPQHF
d_call: .; v_call: TRBV13; clone_size: few; j_call: TRBJ2-3; cdr3_nt: TGTGCCAGCAGCTTAGGAATAGCCGGCACAGATACGCAGTATTTT; cdr3_aa: CASSLGIAGTDTQYF
d_call: .; v_call: TRBV18; clone_size: .; j_call: TRBJ1-5; cdr3_nt: TGTGCCAGCTCACCAGGGGCAGGGAGCAATCAGCCCCAGCATTTT; cdr3_aa: CASSPGAGSNQPQHF
d_call: TRBD2; v_call: TRBV29-1; clone_size: .; j_call: TRBJ2-2; cdr3_nt: TGCAGCGTTGAGAGCGGGGTATGGGAGGGGGAGCTGTTTTTT; cdr3_aa: CSVESGVWEGELFF
d_call: TRBD2; v_call: TRBV27; clone_size: .; j_call: TRBJ2-3; cdr3_nt: TGTGCCAGCAGTTTGGGTCTAGCGGGATCCACAGATACGCAGTATTTT; cdr3_aa: CASSLGLAGSTDTQYF
d_call: .; v_call: TRBV2; clone_size: once; j_call: TRBJ2-5; cdr3_nt: TGTGCCAGCAGTGTGCGGGTCTCGGGCGAGACCCAGTACTTC; cdr3_aa: CASSVRVSGETQYF
d_call: .; v_call: TRBV28; clone_size: .; j_call: TRBJ1-1; cdr3_nt: TGTGCCAGCAGTTTACAGGAACCGAAGGCTTTCTTT; cdr3_aa: CASSLQEPKAFF
d_call: .; v_call: TRBV21-1; clone_size: .; j_call: TRBJ2-6; cdr3_nt: TGTGCCAGCAGCAATCGACCGACAGTAAACAACTCTGGGGCCAACGTCCTGACTTTC; cdr3_aa: CASSNRPTVNNSGANVLTF
d_call: .; v_call: TRBV10-3; clone_size: .; j_call: TRBJ1-2; cdr3_nt: TGTGCCATCAGTGAGCAGATACAGTACAACTATGGCTACACCTTC; cdr3_aa: CAISEQIQYNYGYTF
d_call: TRBD1; v_call: TRBV6-1; clone_size: .; j_call: TRBJ2-1; cdr3_nt: TGTGCCAGCAGTGAATTTTGGACAGGTCAGCGGTTCTTC; cdr3_aa: CASSEFWTGQRFF
d_call: TRBD2; v_call: TRBV4-3; clone_size: .; j_call: TRBJ2-3; cdr3_nt: TGCGCCAGCAGCCAAAGCTGGCGGACTAGCGGGGTCAAGGATACGCAGTATTTT; cdr3_aa: CASSQSWRTSGVKDTQYF
d_call: TRBD1; v_call: TRBV19; clone_size: .; j_call: TRBJ1-1; cdr3_nt: TGTGCCAGTAGTATGCGACAGGGGAACACTGAAGCTTTCTTT; cdr3_aa: CASSMRQGNTEAFF
d_call: .; v_call: TRBV7-2; clone_size: .; j_call: TRBJ2-1; cdr3_nt: TGTGCCAGCAGTTTCCTCGATGAGCAGTTCTTC; cdr3_aa: CASSFLDEQFF
d_call: .; v_call: TRBV29-1; clone_size: few; j_call: TRBJ2-7; cdr3_nt: TGCAGCGTTATTCAGTCAAGTTACGAGCAGTACTTC; cdr3_aa: CSVIQSSYEQYF
d_call: .; v_call: TRBV27; clone_size: .; j_call: TRBJ1-1; cdr3_nt: TGTGCCAGCAGTTTATTTCCCTTAAACACTGAAGCTTTCTTT; cdr3_aa: CASSLFPLNTEAFF
d_call: TRBD1; v_call: TRBV6-1; clone_size: .; j_call: TRBJ2-2; cdr3_nt: TGTGCCAGCAGAGAAACCGGGACAGCGAACACCGGGGAGCTGTTTTTT; cdr3_aa: CASRETGTANTGELFF
d_call: .; v_call: TRBV7-3; clone_size: .; j_call: TRBJ2-3; cdr3_nt: TGTGCCAGCAGCCCCATTGGAGGAGGTACAGATACGCAGTATTTT; cdr3_aa: CASSPIGGGTDTQYF
d_call: TRBD1; v_call: TRBV9; clone_size: .; j_call: TRBJ1-5; cdr3_nt: TGTGCCAGCAGCGCTGGACAGGGTAGCAATCAGCCCCAGCATTTT; cdr3_aa: CASSAGQGSNQPQHF
d_call: .; v_call: TRBV29-1; clone_size: .; j_call: TRBJ1-1; cdr3_nt: TGCAGCGGGGGGGTGGGAAGGTCGGGCACTGAAGCTTTCTTT; cdr3_aa: CSGGVGRSGTEAFF
d_call: .; v_call: TRBV4-3; clone_size: few; j_call: TRBJ2-3; cdr3_nt: TGCGCCAGCAGCCAAGATATCCAGGTAGCGACGGGCACAGATACGCAGTATTTT; cdr3_aa: CASSQDIQVATGTDTQYF
d_call: TRBD2; v_call: TRBV4-2; clone_size: few; j_call: TRBJ2-7; cdr3_nt: TGTGCCAGCAGCCAATCCTTTAGCGGGAGCTCCTACGAGCAGTACTTC; cdr3_aa: CASSQSFSGSSYEQYF
d_call: TRBD1; v_call: TRBV7-9; clone_size: .; j_call: TRBJ2-3; cdr3_nt: TGTGCCAGCAGCCCCGGGACAGGGAAAACAGATACGCAGTATTTT; cdr3_aa: CASSPGTGKTDTQYF
d_call: .; v_call: TRBV19; clone_size: .; j_call: TRBJ1-1; cdr3_nt: TGTGCCAGTACTAAACAGGTCTTGAACACTGAAGCTTTCTTT; cdr3_aa: CASTKQVLNTEAFF